Below are 6 T cell receptor beta chains sequenced from a single sample in a study of blood T cells in healthy people across ages. The authors ran a second PCR of roughly 6 to 12 cycles using a sample-barcoded 5' primer and a J-beta primer mix. TCRdb reprocessed the 5' RACE reads with MiXCR, giving one entry per CDR3 protein. The sample carries about 650,000 distinct CDR3 sequences, 32% recorded once. The sample taken for sequencing was blood. The source of these receptors is a woman aged 80 or over in good health.

The chain has TRBV20-1 and TRBJ1-1; 7 bases agree with TRBD1. This CDR3 has 14 amino acids. Germline assignment: CDR1 DFQATT and CDR2 SNEGSKA (reference sequence). V was clipped by 1 base and J by 6 bases; unmatched bases: 8. CDR3: CSARVGGWTAEAFF. CDR3 nucleotide sequence: TGCAGTGCTAGAGTAGGGGGCTGGACGGCTGAAGCTTTCTTT.

In the case of this clonotype: Possible read error: a much larger clone is one base away. The chain employs TRBV5-1 and TRBJ2-3, with 11 bases identical to TRBD1. Germline V gene sequence: CDR1 SGHRS, CDR2 YFSETQ. V was pared by 3 bases and J by 14 bases, with 17 bases of the junction left unmatched. This CDR3 is 16 amino acids long. This chain's CDR3 is CASSSGQGANTGELYF. CDR3 bases: TGCGCCAGCAGCTCTGGACAGGGGGCCAACACCGGGGAGCTGTATTTT.

This clonotype was seen at least ten times. The chain recombines TRBV5-1 with TRBJ1-1, with 9 bases matching TRBD1. This CDR3 has 15 residues. Germline V gene lookup returns CDR1 SGHRS and CDR2 YFSETQ. J gave up 0 bases and V 4 bases, and 4 bases lay outside the gene matches. The CDR3 sequence: CASSGGTGLNTEAFF. CDR3 in DNA: TGCGCCAGCAGCGGCGGGACAGGGCTGAACACTGAAGCTTTCTTT.

This clonotype was seen a single time. The V call is TRBV4-1, the J call TRBJ1-1, with TRBD1 identical over 8 bases. Trimming removed 4 bases from V and 0 bases from J; junction bases left unmatched: 10. The CDR3 runs 17 residues. CDR1 MGHRA and CDR2 YSYEKL come from the germline V gene. The CDR3 region has the DNA TGCGCCAGCAGCCCCCAGGACAGGGCCCTCATGAACACTGAAGCTTTCTTT. Protein sequence: CASSPQDRALMNTEAFF.

Concerning this clonotype itself: A much larger clone lies one base from this, so it may be a read error. The chain carries TRBV5-6 and TRBJ2-5; 7 positions match TRBD2. This CDR3 spans 17 amino acids. Germline V gene data show CDR1 as SGHDT and CDR2 as YYEEEE. The CDR3 bases are TGTGCCGGCAGCTTGGAGCGTAGCGGGTTACTCCAAGAGACCCAGTACTTC. It encodes CAGSLERSGLLQETQYF.

As regards this clonotype: This clone may be a read error of a much larger clone one base away. The genes are TRBV2 and TRBJ2-3, with a possible D match to TRBD2 (5 bases). CDR1 is SNHLY and CDR2 is FYNNEI in the germline V gene. Between the trimmed V and J ends, which lost 6 bases and 2 bases, there was a span of 18 bases. The CDR3 loop spans 16 amino acids. The CDR3 here is CASSLPPGSATDTQYF. CDR3 sequence (DNA): TGTGCCAGCAGCTTACCACCGGGGTCCGCCACAGATACGCAGTATTTT.